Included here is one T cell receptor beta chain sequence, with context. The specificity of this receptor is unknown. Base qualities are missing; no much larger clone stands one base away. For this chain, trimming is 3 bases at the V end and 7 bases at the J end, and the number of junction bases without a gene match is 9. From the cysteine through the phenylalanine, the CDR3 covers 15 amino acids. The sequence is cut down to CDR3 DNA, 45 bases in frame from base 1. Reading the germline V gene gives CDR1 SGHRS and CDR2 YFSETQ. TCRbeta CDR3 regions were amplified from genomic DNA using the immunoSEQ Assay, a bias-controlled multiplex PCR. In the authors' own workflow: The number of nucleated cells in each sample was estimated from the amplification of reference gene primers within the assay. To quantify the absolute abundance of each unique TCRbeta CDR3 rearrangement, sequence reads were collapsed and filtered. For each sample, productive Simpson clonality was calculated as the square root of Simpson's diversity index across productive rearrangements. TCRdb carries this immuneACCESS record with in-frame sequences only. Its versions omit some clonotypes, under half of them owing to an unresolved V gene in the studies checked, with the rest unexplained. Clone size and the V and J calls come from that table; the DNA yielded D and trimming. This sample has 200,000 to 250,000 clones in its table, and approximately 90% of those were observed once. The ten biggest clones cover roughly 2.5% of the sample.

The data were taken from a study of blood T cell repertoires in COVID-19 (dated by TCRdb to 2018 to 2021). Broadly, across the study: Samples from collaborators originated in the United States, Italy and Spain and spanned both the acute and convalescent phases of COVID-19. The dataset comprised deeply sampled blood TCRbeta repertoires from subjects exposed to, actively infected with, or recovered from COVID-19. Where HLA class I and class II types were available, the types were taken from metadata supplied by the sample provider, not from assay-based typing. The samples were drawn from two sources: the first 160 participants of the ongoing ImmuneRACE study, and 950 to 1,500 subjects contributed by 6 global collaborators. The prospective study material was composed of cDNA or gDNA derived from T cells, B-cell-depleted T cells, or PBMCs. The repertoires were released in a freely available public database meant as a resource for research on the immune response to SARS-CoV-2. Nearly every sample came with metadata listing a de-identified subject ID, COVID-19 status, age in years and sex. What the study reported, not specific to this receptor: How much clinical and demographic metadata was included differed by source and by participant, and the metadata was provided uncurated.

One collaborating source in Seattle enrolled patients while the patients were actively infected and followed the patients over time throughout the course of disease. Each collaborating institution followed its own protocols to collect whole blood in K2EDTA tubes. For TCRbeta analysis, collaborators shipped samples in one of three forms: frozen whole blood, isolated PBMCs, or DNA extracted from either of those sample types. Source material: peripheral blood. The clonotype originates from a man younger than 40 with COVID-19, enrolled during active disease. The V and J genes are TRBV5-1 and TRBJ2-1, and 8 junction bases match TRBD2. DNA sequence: TGCGCCAGCAGCTCGGCGGGGGGCGTTGAGAATGAGCAGTTCTTC. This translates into CASSSAGGVENEQFF.